The rows below give T cell receptor beta chains drawn from one sample of a study of control samples from healthy donors and cancer patients. Some clones are missing from TCRdb's copy, which holds only in-frame ones; the method was immunoSEQ multiplex PCR. The profile shows over 150,000 clones, approximately 94% of them singletons. Sequencing was performed on blood. All receptors come from a man aged 40-50 years in good health. Each CDR3 is given with its conserved first and last residue. Each record gives: D gene, J gene, V gene, CDR3 DNA, CDR3 protein. D genes are given only for firm matches.

d_gene: NA; j_gene: TRBJ1-5; v_gene: TRBV27; CDR3nt: TGTGCCAGCAGTTTAGCTAGAAATCAGCCCCAGCATTTT; CDR3aa: CASSLARNQPQHF
d_gene: TRBD1; j_gene: TRBJ2-7; v_gene: TRBV4-3; CDR3nt: TGCGCCAGCAGCCAAGAGCGACAGGGCTACGAGCAGTACTTC; CDR3aa: CASSQERQGYEQYF
d_gene: NA; j_gene: TRBJ2-7; v_gene: TRBV4-1; CDR3nt: TGCGCCAGCAGCCAAGGGGCCGCAACCTACGAGCAGTACTTC; CDR3aa: CASSQGAATYEQYF
d_gene: NA; j_gene: TRBJ2-7; v_gene: TRBV7-2; CDR3nt: TGTGCCAGCAGCTTAGCCCCCCCCGGGGTGCAGTACTTC; CDR3aa: CASSLAPPGVQYF
d_gene: NA; j_gene: TRBJ1-1; v_gene: TRBV27; CDR3nt: TGTGCCAGTTCAACGACTACTGAAGCTTTCTTT; CDR3aa: CASSTTTEAFF
d_gene: NA; j_gene: TRBJ2-3; v_gene: TRBV18; CDR3nt: TGTGCCAGCTCGCCTTTCACAGTTGCGGGCACAGATACGCAGTATTTT; CDR3aa: CASSPFTVAGTDTQYF
d_gene: NA; j_gene: TRBJ1-3; v_gene: TRBV5-6; CDR3nt: TGTGCCAGCAGCCGTGGACTGTCCTCTGGAAACACCATATATTTT; CDR3aa: CASSRGLSSGNTIYF
d_gene: TRBD1; j_gene: TRBJ2-7; v_gene: TRBV6-2/TRBV6-3; CDR3nt: TGTGCCAGCAGTTCGGCCGGGACAGGGACCTACGAGCAGTACTTC; CDR3aa: CASSSAGTGTYEQYF
d_gene: TRBD1; j_gene: TRBJ1-1; v_gene: TRBV12-5; CDR3nt: TGTGCTAGTGGTTTGCCCCGGCAGGGGGGGACTGAAGCTTTCTTT; CDR3aa: CASGLPRQGGTEAFF
d_gene: NA; j_gene: TRBJ2-7; v_gene: TRBV19; CDR3nt: TGTGCCAGTAGTATAAGGGCCGACGAAGAGCAGTACTTC; CDR3aa: CASSIRADEEQYF
d_gene: NA; j_gene: TRBJ1-2; v_gene: TRBV6-5; CDR3nt: TGTGCCAGCAGTTACTCGGCGGTATTAGGCTACACCTTC; CDR3aa: CASSYSAVLGYTF
d_gene: NA; j_gene: TRBJ1-5; v_gene: TRBV10-2; CDR3nt: TGCGCCAGCAGGGGGGATTTTGGGGGCAATCAGCCCCAGCATTTT; CDR3aa: CASRGDFGGNQPQHF
d_gene: TRBD2; j_gene: TRBJ2-7; v_gene: TRBV5-1; CDR3nt: TGCGCCAGCAGCTTACGGACTAGCGGGGGATCCGGCTACGAGCAGTACTTC; CDR3aa: CASSLRTSGGSGYEQYF
d_gene: NA; j_gene: TRBJ1-5; v_gene: TRBV4-1; CDR3nt: TGCGCCAGCAGCCGGGGGGGCGAACAGCCCCAGCATTTT; CDR3aa: CASSRGGEQPQHF
d_gene: NA; j_gene: TRBJ1-5; v_gene: TRBV7-9; CDR3nt: TGTGCCAGCAGCTTAGGAATCAATCAGCCCCAGCATTTT; CDR3aa: CASSLGINQPQHF